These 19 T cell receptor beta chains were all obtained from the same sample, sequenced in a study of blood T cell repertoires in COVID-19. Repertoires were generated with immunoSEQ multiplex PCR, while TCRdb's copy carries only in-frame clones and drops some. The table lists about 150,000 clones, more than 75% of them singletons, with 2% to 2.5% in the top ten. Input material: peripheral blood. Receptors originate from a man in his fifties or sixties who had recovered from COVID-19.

In DNA form, the CDR3 reads TGCGCCAGCAGCTCCAGTCGGGGCACAGATACGCAGTATTTT. Translating it yields CASSSSRGTDTQYF. This chain uses TRBV5-1 with TRBJ2-3; no definite D call. CDR1 is SGHRS, CDR2 YFSETQ, per germline. Deletions cut 3 bases from V and 1 base from J, with 9 bases between. The CDR3 has 14 residues.

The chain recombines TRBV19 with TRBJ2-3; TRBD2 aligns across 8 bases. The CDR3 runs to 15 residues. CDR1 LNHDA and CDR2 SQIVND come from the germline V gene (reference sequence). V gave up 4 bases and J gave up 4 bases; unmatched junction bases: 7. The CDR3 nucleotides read TGTGCCAGTAGTACTAGCGGGTTTAGTTCAGATACGCAGTATTTT. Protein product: CASSTSGFSSDTQYF.

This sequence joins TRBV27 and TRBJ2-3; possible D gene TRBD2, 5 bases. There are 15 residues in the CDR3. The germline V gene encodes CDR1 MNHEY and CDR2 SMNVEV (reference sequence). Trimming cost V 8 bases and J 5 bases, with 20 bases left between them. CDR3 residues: CASRIRGMKGDTQYF. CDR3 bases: TGTGCCAGCCGAATCCGGGGTATGAAGGGAGATACGCAGTATTTT.

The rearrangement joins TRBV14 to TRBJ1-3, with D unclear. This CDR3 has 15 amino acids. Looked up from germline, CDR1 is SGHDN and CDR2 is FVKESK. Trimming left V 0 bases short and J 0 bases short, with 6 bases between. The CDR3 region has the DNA TGTGCCAGCAGCCAAGATTTGTACTCTGGAAACACCATATATTTT. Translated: CASSQDLYSGNTIYF.

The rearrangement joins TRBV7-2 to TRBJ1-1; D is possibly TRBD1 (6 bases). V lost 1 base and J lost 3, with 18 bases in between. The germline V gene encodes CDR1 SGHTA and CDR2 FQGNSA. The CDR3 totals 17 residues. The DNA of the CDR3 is TGTGCCAGCAGCTTAGTCGGGACACCAGGGGCGTACACTGAAGCTTTCTTT. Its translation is CASSLVGTPGAYTEAFF.

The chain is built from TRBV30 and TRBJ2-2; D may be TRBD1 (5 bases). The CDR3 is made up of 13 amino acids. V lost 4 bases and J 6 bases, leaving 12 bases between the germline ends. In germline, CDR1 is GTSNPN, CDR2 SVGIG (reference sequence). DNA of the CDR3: TGTGCCTGGAATACAGCCAGGGCCGGGGAGCTGTTTTTT. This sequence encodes CAWNTARAGELFF.

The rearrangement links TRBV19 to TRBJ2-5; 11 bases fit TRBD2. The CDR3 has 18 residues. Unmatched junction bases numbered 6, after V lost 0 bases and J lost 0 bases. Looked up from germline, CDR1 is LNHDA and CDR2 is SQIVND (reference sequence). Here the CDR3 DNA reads TGTGCCAGTAGTATAGATGCTGGGACTAGCGGTTACCAAGAGACCCAGTACTTC. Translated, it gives CASSIDAGTSGYQETQYF.

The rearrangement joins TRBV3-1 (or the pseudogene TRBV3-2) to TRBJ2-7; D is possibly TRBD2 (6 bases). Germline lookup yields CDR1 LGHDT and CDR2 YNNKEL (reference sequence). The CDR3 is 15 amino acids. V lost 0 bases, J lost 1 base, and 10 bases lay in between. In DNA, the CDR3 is TGTGCCAGCAGCCAAGAAACGCGGGGTTCCTACGAGCAGTACTTC. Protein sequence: CASSQETRGSYEQYF.

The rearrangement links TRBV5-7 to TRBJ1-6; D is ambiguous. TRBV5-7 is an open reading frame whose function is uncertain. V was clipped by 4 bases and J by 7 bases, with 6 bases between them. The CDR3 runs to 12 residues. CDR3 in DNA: TGTGCCAGCAGCCCCGGGAATTCACCCCTCCACTTT. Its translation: CASSPGNSPLHF.

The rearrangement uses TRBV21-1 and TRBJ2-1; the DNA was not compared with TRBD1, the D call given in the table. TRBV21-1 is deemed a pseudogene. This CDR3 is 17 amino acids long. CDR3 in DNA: TGTGCCAGCAGCGCAAGGGGGACAGGGGGGTCCTACAATGAGCAGTTCTTC. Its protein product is CASSARGTGGSYNEQFF.

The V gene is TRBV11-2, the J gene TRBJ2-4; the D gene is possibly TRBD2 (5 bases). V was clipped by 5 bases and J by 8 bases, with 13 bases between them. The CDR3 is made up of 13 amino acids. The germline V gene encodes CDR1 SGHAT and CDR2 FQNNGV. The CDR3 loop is CASSVRPEDIQYF. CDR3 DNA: TGTGCCAGCAGCGTGCGGCCGGAGGACATTCAGTACTTC.

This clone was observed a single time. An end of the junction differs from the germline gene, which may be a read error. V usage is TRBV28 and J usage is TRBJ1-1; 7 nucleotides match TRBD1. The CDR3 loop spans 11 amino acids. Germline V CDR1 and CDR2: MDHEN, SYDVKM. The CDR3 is CSTGLNTEAFF. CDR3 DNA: TGCTCGACAGGGCTGAACACTGAAGCTTTCTTT.

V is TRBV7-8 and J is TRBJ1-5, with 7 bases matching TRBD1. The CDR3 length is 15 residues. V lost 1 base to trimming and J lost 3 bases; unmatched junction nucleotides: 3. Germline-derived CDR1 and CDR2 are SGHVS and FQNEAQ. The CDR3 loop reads CASSLVQGNNQPQHF. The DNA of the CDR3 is TGTGCCAGCAGCTTAGTACAGGGGAACAATCAGCCCCAGCATTTT.

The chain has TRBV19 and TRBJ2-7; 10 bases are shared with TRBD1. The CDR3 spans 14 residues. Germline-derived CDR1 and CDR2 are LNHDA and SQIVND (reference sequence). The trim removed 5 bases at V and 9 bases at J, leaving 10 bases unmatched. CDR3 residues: CASSYGTGDFGQYF. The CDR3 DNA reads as TGTGCCAGTAGTTACGGGACAGGGGATTTCGGGCAGTACTTC.

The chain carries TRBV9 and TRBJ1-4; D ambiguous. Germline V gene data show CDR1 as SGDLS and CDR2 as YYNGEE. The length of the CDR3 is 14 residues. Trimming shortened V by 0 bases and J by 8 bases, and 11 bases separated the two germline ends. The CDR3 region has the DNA TGTGCCAGCAGCGTAGAGGGAGTGGGGGAAAAACTGTTTTTT. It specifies CASSVEGVGEKLFF.

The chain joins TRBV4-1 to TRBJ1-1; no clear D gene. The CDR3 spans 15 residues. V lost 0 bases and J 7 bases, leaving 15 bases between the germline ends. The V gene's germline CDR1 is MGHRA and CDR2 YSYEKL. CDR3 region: CASSQEPIPYDEAFF. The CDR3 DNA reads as TGCGCCAGCAGCCAAGAACCCATCCCCTATGATGAAGCTTTCTTT.

The CDR3 nucleotides read TGTGCCAGCAGTGACTCGAGAAATTCACCCCTCCACTTT. This translates into CASSDSRNSPLHF. The rearrangement joins TRBV6-4 to TRBJ1-6; D gene uncertain. Deletions cut 0 bases from V and 7 bases from J, with 4 bases between. Germline V gives CDR1 MRHNA, CDR2 SNTAGT. The CDR3 spans 13 residues.

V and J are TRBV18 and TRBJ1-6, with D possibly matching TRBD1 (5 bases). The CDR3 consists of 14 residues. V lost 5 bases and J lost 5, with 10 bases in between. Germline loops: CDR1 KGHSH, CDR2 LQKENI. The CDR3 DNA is TGTGCCAGCTCATCTCAGGGAAATAATTCACCCCTCCACTTT. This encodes CASSSQGNNSPLHF.

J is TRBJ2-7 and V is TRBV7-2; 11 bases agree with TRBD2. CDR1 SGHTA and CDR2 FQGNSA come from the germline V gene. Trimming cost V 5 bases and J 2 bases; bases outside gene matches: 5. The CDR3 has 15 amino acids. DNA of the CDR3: TGTGCCAGCAGCCGGGGACTAGCGGCCCCCTACGAGCAGTACTTC. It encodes CASSRGLAAPYEQYF.